This T cell receptor beta chain derives from a study of cytomegalovirus exposure and HLA in healthy donors. For the study at large: In a later analysis, it was reported that the 90 to 150 validation repertoires had been produced on the same platform as the roughly 700 repertoires belonging to the first cohort.

Study conclusions and caveats: In vitro testing confirmed a few CMV-associated chains as specific for CMV antigens.

Sequencing used immunoSEQ multiplex PCR; TCRdb keeps in-frame clones, though not all of them. The table includes more than 200,000 clones, less than 90% detected once. The CDR3 runs to 13 residues. The V and J ends lost 7 bases and 3 bases, in that order; junction bases with no gene match: 9. CDR1 and CDR2 from the germline V gene are SQVTM and ANQGSEA. Worth noting for this clone: The antigen is undetermined.

This clonotype originated in a man younger than 30 in good health and CMV-seropositive. V usage is TRBV29-1 and J usage is TRBJ2-7; 7 nucleotides match TRBD1. Sequenced sample: PBMCs. The CDR3 DNA is TGCAGCGCCAGAGGTGGACAGGACTACGAGCAGTACTTC. Its protein is CSARGGQDYEQYF.